The subject of this entry is one TCR beta chain. Antigen: not known. The record originates from a study of blood T cells in healthy people across ages. Points from the study as a whole: There was no known CMV status for donors, so expanded clonotype changes were possibly confounded. Researchers judged that diversity estimates from one million T cells fell short of true values.

A sample-barcoded 5' primer and a J-beta primer mix were used in a second PCR of roughly 7 to 12 cycles. Every molecule of cDNA carried a tag from a template-switch adaptor with 12 random nucleotides. TCRdb analysed the 5' RACE reads with MiXCR anew, one entry per CDR3 protein. The sample yields around 900,000 distinct CDR3 sequences, roughly 50% seen once. The CDR3 extends over 14 amino acids. Germline loops: CDR1 MNHNS, CDR2 SASEGT. V shed 4 bases and J shed 6 bases, with 13 bases lying between them. The sample providers were healthy Caucasian people from Russia, aged about 6 to 95. The sample comprised blood. This chain connects TRBV6-1 to TRBJ2-1; possible D gene TRBD2, 5 bases. The TCR was taken from a woman in her sixties or seventies in good health. CDR3 bases: TGTGCCAGCAGTGTGACTATTGGTAGCAATGAGCAGTTCTTC. This sequence encodes CASSVTIGSNEQFF.